This T cell receptor (beta chain) derives from a study of blood T cell repertoires in COVID-19. The protocol was immunoSEQ multiplex PCR, while the TCRdb copy is restricted to in-frame clones and leaves out a portion. The profile shows about 130,000 clones, roughly 75% of them singletons. Material: PBMCs or T cells enriched from blood (not recorded which). The sequence was obtained from a woman aged 45-59 years who had recovered from COVID-19.

The CDR3 DNA sequence: TGTGCCAGCAGGCCCACAGGGGGCCTTAACTATGGCTACACCTTC. Encoded protein: CASRPTGGLNYGYTF. This chain connects TRBV5-6 to TRBJ1-2; 9 bases align to TRBD1. CDR3 length: 15 residues. The V segment lost 5 bases and the J segment 1 base; nucleotides outside the gene matches: 6. The germline V gene has CDR1 SGHDT and CDR2 YYEEEE.